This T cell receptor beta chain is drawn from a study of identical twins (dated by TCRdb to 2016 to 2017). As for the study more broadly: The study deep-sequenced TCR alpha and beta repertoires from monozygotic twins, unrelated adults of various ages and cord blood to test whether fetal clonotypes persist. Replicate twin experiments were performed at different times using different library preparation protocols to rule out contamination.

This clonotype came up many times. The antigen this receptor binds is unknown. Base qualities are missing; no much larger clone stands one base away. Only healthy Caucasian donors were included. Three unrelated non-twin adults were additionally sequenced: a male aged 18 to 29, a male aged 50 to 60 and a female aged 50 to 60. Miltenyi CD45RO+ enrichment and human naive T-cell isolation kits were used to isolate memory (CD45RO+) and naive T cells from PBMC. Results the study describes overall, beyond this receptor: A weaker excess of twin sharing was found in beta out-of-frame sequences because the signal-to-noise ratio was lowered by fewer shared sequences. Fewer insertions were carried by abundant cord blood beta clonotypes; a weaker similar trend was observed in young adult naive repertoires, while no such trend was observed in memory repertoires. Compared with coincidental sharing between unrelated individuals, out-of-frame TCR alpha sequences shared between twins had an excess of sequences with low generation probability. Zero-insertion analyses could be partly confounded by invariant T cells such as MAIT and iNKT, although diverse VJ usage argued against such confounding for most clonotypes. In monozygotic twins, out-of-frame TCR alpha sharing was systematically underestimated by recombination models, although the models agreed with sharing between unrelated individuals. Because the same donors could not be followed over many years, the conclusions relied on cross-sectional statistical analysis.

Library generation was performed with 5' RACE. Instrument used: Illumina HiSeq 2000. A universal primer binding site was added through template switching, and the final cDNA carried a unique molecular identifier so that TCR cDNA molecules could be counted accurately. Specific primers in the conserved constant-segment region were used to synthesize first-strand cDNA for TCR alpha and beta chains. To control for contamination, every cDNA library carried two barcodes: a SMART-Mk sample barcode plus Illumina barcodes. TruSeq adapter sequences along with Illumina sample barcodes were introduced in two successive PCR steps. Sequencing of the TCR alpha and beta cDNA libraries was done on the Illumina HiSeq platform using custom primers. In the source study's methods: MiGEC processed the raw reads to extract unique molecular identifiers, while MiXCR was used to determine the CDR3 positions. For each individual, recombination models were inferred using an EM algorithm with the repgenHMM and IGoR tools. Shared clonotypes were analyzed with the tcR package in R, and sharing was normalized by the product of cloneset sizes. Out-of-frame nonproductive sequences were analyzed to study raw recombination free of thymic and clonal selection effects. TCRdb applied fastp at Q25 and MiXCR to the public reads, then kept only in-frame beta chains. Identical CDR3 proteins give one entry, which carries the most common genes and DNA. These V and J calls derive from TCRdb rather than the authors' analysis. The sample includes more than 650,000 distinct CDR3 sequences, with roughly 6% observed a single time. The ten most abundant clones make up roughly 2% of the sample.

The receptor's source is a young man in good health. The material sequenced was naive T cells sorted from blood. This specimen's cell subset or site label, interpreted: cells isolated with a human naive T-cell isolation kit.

The bases are TGCGCCAGTGGGACTAGCGGTCCCACAGATACGCAGTATTTT. It specifies CASGTSGPTDTQYF. Recombination connected TRBV5-1 to TRBJ2-3, with 11 central nucleotides matching TRBD2. The V end gives up 8 bases and the J end 2 bases, leaving 4 bases in the junction not matched to a gene. In the germline V gene, CDR1 corresponds to SGHRS and CDR2 to YFSETQ. From cysteine to phenylalanine, the CDR3 is 14 amino acids long. CDR3 DNA is the only sequence kept; it has 42 bases, read in frame from the first base.